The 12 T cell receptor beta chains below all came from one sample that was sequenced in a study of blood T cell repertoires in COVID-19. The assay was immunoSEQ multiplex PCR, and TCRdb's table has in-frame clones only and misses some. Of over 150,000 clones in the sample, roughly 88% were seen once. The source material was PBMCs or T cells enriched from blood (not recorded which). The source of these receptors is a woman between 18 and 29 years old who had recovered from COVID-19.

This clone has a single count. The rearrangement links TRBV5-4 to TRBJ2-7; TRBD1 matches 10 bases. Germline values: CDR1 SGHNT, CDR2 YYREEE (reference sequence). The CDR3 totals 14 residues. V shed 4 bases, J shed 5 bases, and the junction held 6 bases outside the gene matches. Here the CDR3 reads CASSADRGRHEQYF. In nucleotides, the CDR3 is TGTGCCAGCAGCGCAGACAGGGGGCGGCACGAGCAGTACTTC.

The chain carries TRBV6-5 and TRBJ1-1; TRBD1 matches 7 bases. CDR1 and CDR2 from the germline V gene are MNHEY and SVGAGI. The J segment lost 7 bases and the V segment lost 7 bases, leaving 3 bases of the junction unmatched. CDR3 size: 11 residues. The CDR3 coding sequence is TGTGCCAGCAAAGGGACAGTTGAAGCTTTCTTT. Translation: CASKGTVEAFF.

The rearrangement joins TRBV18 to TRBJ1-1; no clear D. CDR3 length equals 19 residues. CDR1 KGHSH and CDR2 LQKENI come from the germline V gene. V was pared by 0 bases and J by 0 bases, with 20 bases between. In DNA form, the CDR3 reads TGTGCCAGCTCACCACCGTTGGGCAGCAGCCAGAGTATGAACACTGAAGCTTTCTTT. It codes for CASSPPLGSSQSMNTEAFF.

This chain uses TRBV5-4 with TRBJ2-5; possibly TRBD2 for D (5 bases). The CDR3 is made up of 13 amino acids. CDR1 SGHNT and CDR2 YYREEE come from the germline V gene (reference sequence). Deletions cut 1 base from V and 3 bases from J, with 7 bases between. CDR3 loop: CASSLPGKETQYF. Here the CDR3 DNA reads TGTGCCAGCAGCTTGCCGGGGAAAGAGACCCAGTACTTC.

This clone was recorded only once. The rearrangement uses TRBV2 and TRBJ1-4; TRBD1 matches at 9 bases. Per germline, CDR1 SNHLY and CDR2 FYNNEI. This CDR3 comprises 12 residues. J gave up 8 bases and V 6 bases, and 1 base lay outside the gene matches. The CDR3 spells CASRGQGEKLFF. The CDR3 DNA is TGTGCCAGCAGGGGACAGGGCGAAAAACTGTTTTTT.

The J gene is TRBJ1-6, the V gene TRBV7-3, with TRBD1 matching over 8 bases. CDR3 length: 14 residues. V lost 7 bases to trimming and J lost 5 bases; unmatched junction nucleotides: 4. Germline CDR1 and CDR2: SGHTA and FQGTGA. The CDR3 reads CASNETGDNSPLHF. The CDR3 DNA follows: TGTGCCAGCAACGAGACAGGGGATAATTCACCCCTCCACTTT.

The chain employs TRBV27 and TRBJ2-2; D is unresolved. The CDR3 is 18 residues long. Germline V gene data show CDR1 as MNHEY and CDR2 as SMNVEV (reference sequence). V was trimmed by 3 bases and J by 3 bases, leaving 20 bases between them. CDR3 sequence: CASSFTFDTAVDTGELFF. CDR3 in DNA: TGTGCCAGCAGTTTCACTTTTGACACCGCAGTAGACACCGGGGAGCTGTTTTTT.

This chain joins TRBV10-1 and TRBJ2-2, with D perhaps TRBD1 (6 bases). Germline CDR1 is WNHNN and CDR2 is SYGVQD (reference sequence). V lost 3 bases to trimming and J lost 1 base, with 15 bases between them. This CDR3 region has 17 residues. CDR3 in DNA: TGCGCCAGCAGTGACCCGTCCGGGACAATGAACACCGGGGAGCTGTTTTTT. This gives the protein CASSDPSGTMNTGELFF.

This CDR3 is CASSLSGGPQSAGGLETF. The CDR3 coding sequence is TGTGCCAGCAGTTTATCGGGGGGGCCCCAATCCGCAGGTGGTTTAGAGACCTTC. The chain recombines TRBV28 with TRBJ1-2, with D possibly being TRBD1 (6 bases). Trimming stripped 1 base from V and 14 bases from J, with 32 bases between. The CDR3 has 18 amino acids. In germline, CDR1 is MDHEN, CDR2 SYDVKM.

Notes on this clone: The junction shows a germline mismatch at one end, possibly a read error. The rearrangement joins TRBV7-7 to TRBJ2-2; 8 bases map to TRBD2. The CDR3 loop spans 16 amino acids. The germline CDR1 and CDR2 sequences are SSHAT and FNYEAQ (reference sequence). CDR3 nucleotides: TGTGCTAGCAGCTTAGTTGCGGGGGGCACTTCCGGGGAGCTGTTTTTT. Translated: CASSLVAGGTSGELFF.

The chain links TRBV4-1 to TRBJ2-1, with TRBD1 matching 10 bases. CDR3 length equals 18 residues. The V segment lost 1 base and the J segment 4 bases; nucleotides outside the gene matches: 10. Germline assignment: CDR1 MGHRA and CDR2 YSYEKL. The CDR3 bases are TGCGCCAGCAGCCAAGTTTTCCGGGACAGGGGCCCATACAATGAGCAGTTCTTC. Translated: CASSQVFRDRGPYNEQFF.

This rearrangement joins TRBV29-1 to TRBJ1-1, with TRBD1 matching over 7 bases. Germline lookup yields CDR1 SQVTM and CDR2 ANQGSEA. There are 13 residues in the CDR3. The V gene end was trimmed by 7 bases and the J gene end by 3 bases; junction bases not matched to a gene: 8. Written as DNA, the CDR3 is TGCAGCGCCCGGACAGGCGGGGACACTGAAGCTTTCTTT. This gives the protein CSARTGGDTEAFF.